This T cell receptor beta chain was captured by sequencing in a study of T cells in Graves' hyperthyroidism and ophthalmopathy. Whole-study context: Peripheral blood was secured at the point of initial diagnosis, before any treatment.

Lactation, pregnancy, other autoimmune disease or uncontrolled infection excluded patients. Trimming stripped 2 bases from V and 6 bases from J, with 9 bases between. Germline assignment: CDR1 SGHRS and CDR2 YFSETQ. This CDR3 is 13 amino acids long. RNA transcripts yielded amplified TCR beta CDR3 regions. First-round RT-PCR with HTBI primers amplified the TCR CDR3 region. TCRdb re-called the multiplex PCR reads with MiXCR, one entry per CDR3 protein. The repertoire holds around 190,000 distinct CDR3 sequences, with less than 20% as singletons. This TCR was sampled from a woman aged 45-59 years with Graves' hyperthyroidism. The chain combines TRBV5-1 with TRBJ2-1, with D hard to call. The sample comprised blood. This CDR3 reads CASSLSPRNEQFF. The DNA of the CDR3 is TGCGCCAGCAGCTTATCACCACGCAATGAGCAGTTCTTC.